The T cell receptor beta chain under discussion was sequenced for a study of blood T cell repertoires in COVID-19. About the research overall: COVID-19 samples, acute and convalescent, were from the United States, Italy and Spain. Sample material is recorded as cDNA or gDNA derived from T cells, B-cell-depleted T cells, or PBMCs.

This CDR3 has 16 residues. The germline V gene encodes CDR1 SEHNR and CDR2 FQNEAQ (reference sequence). With 0 bases removed from V and 1 base from J, the gap between germline ends came to 11 bases. Authors' methods: Estimates of nucleated cell counts were drawn from the amplification of reference gene primers. Profiled with immunoSEQ multiplex PCR; TCRdb holds only in-frame clones, not every one. That table furnishes V, J and clone size, whereas the DNA furnished D and trimming. The table has tens of thousands of clones, around 80% seen once. This clonotype was obtained from an elderly woman with acute or convalescent COVID-19. The chain uses TRBV7-9 and TRBJ2-3; tentative D call: TRBD2 (6 bases). The sequenced material came from peripheral blood. The CDR3 spells CASSLAAGIGTDTQYF. The CDR3 DNA sequence: TGTGCCAGCAGCTTAGCTGCGGGGATAGGCACAGATACGCAGTATTTT.